This T cell receptor beta chain was found in a study of shared clonotypes between healthy human individuals (dated by TCRdb to 2019 to 2021). General notes on the study: The cohort comprised a couple of women and a few men aged 18 to 49 years. To increase sequencing depth and limit assay-specific biases, TCR repertoire library preparation and sequencing were carried out by different laboratories using diverse techniques. Each donor's leukapheresis produced roughly between roughly 0.85 and 9.5 billion PBMCs. For each donor, CD4 naive and CD4 memory were each given three plates, CD8 naive was given two plates, and CD8 memory was given one plate. To estimate repertoire size and how much clonotypes are shared between individuals, the study performed deep sequencing of blood TCR repertoires from a few healthy adults. General study outcomes and caveats: Estimated clonotype richness was generally larger for naive than for memory subsets. Based on pairwise subsampling, the degree of clonotype sharing among donors was expected to be affected by sequencing depth. About 5% of naive CD4, approximately 3.7% of naive CD8, about 2.4% of memory CD4, and 0.4% of memory CD8 clonotypes were shared across several donors. Sampling was restricted to blood, and TCR repertoires in tissues likely differ from the TCR repertoires found in blood. Compared with non-shared clonotypes, clonotypes shared by all four sorted-subset donors had higher generation probabilities. The genetic and exposure-history diversity represented was limited by the small number of donors. Incomplete sequencing was indicated by rarefaction of sorted-subset datasets, despite the large sequencing depth.

Using the deep immunoSEQ assay, TCR CDR3 regions were amplified from genomic DNA by multiplex PCR. Extracted genomic DNA from each cell subset was distributed evenly across all wells of several immunoSEQ 96-well plates, and each plate was treated as a replicate. For sorted subsets, roughly 200 ng of genomic DNA, equivalent to roughly 30,000 T cell genomes, went into each replicate PCR. Purified libraries were quantified with a Qubit 3.0 fluorometer, sized on a Bioanalyzer 2100, and re-quantified with the KAPA Library Quantification kit. Every immunoSEQ 96-well plate was sequenced on a separate single-read 150-cycle Illumina NextSeq 550 flow cell. Regarding the original processing steps: Because the immunoSEQ output held only junctional sequences and lacked quality scores, the filtering could not match the filtering applied to full-length reads. Sequences were annotated with PyIR, a Python wrapper for IgBLAST v1.9, and V/J genes and CDR3 were assigned using IMGT germline references. Reads were removed for weak V/J assignments (E-value above 1e-6), missing CDR3, stop codons, out-of-frame junctions, or ambiguous translated residues. V3J clonotypes were defined as sequences sharing the same inferred V gene, J gene, and CDR3 amino acid sequence. Percentage overlap between repertoires was calculated by dividing the number of shared unique clonotypes by the size of the smaller repertoire. Repertoire richness was assessed with RTK rarefaction, the Chao1 estimator, and Recon v2.1 estimates of unobserved clonotypes. For all TCRbeta clonotypes obtained by the gDNA method from four donors, generation probabilities were computed with OLGA. In TCRdb, the immuneACCESS table is reduced to in-frame sequences with V and J assigned. These tables do not hold every clone; where another copy was compared, an unresolved V gene accounts for under half, and the others remain unexplained. V, J and clone size reflect that table, while D and trimming were determined from the DNA. The sample table shows 1,400,000 or so clones, and roughly 98.5% are seen once. Clones ranked in the top ten supply approximately 0.38% of the sample.

Comments on this clone: Its antigen remains unidentified. No qualities accompany the bases; no much larger clone lies one base away.

The germline V gene provides CDR1 KGHSH and CDR2 LQKENI. The CDR3 runs 16 amino acids, cysteine and phenylalanine included. Only the CDR3 region is kept as DNA, spanning 48 bases read in frame from base 1. Trimming removed 0 bases from V and 3 bases from J, leaving 14 bases between the germline ends. The donors were healthy, HIV-negative adults who had no recently reported acute infections or vaccinations. Only Caucasian adults living in Nashville, Tennessee, USA were represented among the donors. CD4+ T cells were enriched through magnetic negative selection, after which naive cells were positively selected on CD45RA and the remaining negative fraction served as the memory subset. Blood was obtained by leukapheresis, after which PBMCs were separated by Ficoll-Histopaque density gradient centrifugation and cryopreserved in liquid nitrogen vapor phase. Purity and quantity of every magnetically sorted T cell population were checked by analytical flow cytometry. From each sorted fraction, genomic DNA was isolated and quantified by UV absorbance on a Nanodrop 2000c.

This receptor was taken from a man aged 25-45 years in good health. The source material was naive CD4+ T cells sorted from blood. The sample's cell subset or site label, decoded: CD45RA+ positively selected. The sequence is built from TRBV18 and TRBJ1-2, with the D gene not clear enough to name. The DNA reads TGTGCCAGCTCACCACCCTATCCAGGTCTCGACTATGGCTACACCTTC. Translation gives CASSPPYPGLDYGYTF.